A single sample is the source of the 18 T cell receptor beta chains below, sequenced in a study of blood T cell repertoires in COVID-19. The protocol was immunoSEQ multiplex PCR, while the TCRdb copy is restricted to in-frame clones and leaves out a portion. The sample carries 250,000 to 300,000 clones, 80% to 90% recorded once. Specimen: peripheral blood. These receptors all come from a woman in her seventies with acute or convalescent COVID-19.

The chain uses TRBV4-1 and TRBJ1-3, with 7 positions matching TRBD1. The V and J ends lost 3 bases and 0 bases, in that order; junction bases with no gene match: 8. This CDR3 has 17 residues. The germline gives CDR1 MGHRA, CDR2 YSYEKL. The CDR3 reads CASSHKRGQLSGNTIYF. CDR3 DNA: TGCGCCAGCAGCCACAAAAGGGGGCAGCTCTCTGGAAACACCATATATTTT.

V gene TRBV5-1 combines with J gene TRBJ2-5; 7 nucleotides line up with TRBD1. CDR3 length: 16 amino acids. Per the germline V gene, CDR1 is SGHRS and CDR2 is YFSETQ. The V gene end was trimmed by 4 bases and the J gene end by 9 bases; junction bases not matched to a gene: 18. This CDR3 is CASSPEPTGPQVAQYF. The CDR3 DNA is TGCGCCAGCAGCCCCGAACCGACAGGGCCCCAGGTGGCCCAGTACTTC.

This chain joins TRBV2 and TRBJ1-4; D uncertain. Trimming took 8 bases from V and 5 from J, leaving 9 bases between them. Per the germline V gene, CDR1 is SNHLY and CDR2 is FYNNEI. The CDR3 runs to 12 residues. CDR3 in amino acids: CASSARNEKLFF. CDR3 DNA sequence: TGTGCCAGCTCCGCCAGAAATGAAAAACTGTTTTTT.

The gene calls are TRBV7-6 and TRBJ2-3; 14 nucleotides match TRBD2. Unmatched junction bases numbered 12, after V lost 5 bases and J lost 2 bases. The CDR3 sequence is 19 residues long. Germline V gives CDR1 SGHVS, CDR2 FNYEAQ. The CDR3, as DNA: TGTGCCAGCAGCGCATCTCTTCCGGGACTAGCGGGGGTCACAGATACGCAGTATTTT. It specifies CASSASLPGLAGVTDTQYF.

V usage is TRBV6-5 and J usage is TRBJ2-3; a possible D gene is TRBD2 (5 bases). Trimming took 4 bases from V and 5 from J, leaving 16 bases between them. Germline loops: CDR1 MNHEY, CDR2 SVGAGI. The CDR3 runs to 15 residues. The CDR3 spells CASSSTRTAGDTQYF. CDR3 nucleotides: TGTGCCAGCAGTTCCACCCGGACTGCCGGAGATACGCAGTATTTT.

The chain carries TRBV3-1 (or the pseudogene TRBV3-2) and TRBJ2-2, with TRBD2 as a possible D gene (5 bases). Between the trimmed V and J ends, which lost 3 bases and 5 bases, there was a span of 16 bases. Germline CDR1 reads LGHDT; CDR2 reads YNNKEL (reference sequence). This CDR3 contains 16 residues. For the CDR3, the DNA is TGTGCCAGCAGCCAGGAGCGCCCGGGGTTAACCGGGGAGCTGTTTTTT. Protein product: CASSQERPGLTGELFF.

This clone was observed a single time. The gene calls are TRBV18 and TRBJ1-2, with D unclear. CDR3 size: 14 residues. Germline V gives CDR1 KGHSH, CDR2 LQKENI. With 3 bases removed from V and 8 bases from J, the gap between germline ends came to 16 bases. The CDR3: CASSPDSSLGGYTF. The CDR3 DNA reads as TGTGCCAGCTCACCGGACTCCTCCTTGGGGGGCTACACCTTC.

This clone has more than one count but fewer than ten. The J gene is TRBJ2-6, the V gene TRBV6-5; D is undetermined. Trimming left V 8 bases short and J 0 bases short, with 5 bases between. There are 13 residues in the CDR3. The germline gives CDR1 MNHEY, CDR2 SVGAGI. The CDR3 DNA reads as TGTGCCAGCGCAGACTCTGGGGCCAACGTCCTGACTTTC. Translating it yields CASADSGANVLTF.

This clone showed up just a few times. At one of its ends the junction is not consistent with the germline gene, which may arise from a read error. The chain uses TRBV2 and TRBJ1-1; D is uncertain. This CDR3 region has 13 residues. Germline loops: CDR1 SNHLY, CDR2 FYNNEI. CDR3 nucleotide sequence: TGTGCCAGCAGGGAAGGGCCGAACACTGAAGCTTTCTTT. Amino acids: CASREGPNTEAFF.

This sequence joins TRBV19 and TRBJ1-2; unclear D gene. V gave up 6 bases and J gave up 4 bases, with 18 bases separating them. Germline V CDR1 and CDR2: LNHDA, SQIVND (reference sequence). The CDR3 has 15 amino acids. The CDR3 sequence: CASSLENGAVYGYTF. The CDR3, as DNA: TGTGCCAGTAGCTTGGAGAACGGAGCCGTCTATGGCTACACCTTC.

The CDR3 nucleotides read TGCGCCAGCAGCCAAGAAGGGGAGGACAATCAGCCCCAGCATTTT. Translated: CASSQEGEDNQPQHF. The chain couples TRBV4-1 to TRBJ1-5; the D gene is possibly TRBD1 (5 bases). Trimming stripped 0 bases from V and 3 bases from J, with 9 bases between. The CDR3 sequence is 15 residues long. Germline values: CDR1 MGHRA, CDR2 YSYEKL.

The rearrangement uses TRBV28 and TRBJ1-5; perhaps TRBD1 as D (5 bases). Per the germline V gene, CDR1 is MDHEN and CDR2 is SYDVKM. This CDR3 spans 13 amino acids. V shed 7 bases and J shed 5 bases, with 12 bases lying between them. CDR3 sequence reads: CASTSTAYQPQHF. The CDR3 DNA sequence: TGTGCCAGCACCTCGACAGCTTATCAGCCCCAGCATTTT.

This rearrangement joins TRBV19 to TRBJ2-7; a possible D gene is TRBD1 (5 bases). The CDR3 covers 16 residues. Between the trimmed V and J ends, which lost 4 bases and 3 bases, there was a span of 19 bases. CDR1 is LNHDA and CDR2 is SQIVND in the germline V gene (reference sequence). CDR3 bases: TGTGCCAGTAGTACATCGCATTCAGGGTTAGGCTACGAGCAGTACTTC. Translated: CASSTSHSGLGYEQYF.

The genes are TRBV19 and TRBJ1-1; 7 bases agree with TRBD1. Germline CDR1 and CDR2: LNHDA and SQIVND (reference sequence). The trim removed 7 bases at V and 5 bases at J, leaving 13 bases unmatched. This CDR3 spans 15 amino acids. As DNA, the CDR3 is TGTGCCAGTACCGCCGCATACAGGGGAACGACTGAAGCTTTCTTT. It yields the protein CASTAAYRGTTEAFF.

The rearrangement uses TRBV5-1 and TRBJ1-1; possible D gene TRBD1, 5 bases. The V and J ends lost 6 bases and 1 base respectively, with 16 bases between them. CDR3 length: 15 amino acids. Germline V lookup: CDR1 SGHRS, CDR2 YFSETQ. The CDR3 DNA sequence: TGCGCCAGCACCTCCGACGGGGGGAGGAACACTGAAGCTTTCTTT. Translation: CASTSDGGRNTEAFF.

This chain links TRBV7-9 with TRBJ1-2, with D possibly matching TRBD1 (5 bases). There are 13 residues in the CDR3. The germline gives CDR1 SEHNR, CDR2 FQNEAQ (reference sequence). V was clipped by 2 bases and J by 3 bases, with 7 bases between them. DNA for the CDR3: TGTGCCAGCAGCTTATTAGGGGACTATGGCTACACCTTC. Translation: CASSLLGDYGYTF.

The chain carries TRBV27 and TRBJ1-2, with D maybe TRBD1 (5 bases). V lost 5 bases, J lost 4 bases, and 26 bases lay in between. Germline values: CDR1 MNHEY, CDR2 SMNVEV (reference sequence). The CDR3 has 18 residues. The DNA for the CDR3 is TGTGCCAGCAGTCAGTTGGCAGGGATGAGCTCAGGTTTCTATGGCTACACCTTC. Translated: CASSQLAGMSSGFYGYTF.

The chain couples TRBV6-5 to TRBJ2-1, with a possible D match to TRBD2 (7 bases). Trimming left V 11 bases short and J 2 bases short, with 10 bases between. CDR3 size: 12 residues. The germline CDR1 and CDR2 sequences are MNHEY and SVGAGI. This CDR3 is CAGGATYNEQFF. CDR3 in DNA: TGTGCCGGGGGGGCAACCTACAATGAGCAGTTCTTC.